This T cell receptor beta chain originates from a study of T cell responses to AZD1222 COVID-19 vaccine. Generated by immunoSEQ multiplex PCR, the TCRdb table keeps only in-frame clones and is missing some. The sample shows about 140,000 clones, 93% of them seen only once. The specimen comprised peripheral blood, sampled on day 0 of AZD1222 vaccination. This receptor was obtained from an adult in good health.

CDR3 sequence (DNA): TGCGCCAGCAGCCCCAACCCAGGGGCCGAGCAGTACTTC. Translating gives CASSPNPGAEQYF. The chain combines TRBV5-1 with TRBJ2-7, with D tentatively TRBD1 (6 bases). This CDR3 is built from 13 residues. Germline V lookup: CDR1 SGHRS, CDR2 YFSETQ. Trimming cost V 4 bases and J 6 bases, with 14 bases left between them.